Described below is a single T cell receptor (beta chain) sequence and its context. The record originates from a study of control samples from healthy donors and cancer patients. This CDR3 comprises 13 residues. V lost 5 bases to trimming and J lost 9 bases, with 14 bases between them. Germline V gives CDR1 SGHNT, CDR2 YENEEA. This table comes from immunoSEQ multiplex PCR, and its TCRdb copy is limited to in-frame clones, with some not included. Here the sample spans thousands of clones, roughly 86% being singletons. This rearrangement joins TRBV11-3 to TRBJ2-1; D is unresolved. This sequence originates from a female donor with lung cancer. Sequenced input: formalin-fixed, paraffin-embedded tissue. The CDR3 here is CASSQAPIAEQFF. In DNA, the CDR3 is TGTGCCAGCAGCCAAGCCCCAATAGCTGAGCAGTTCTTC. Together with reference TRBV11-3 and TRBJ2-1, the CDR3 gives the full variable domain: EAGVVQSPRYKIIEKKQPVAFWCNPISGHNTLYWYLQNLGQGPELLIRYENEEAVDDSQLPKDRFSAERLKGVDSTLKIQPAELGDSAVYLCASSQAPIAEQFFGPGTRLTVL.